A selection of T cell receptor beta chains follows, all from one sample in a study of human T cells and chemical hapten exposure. A single record per CDR3 protein comes from TCRdb applying MiXCR to the RACE reads. Of a few hundred thousand distinct CDR3 sequences listed, over 6% were seen once; the top ten hold around 6.1%. This sample comprised whole blood, obtained in connection with sensitization to the hapten diphenylcyclopropenone (DPC). These receptors were collected from a young woman with alopecia areata. Some clones in this sample may be carry-over from other donors' samples. CDR3s include the opening cysteine and the closing phenylalanine or tryptophan. The order of the fields is V gene, clone size, D gene, J gene, CDR3 protein, CDR3 DNA. A D gene is named only where the DNA matches it firmly. A row's size may be missing; if present it is once, few, many or a size class.

>TRBV16|many|.|TRBJ1-1
CASSRAGPNTEAFF
TGTGCCAGCAGCCGGGCAGGCCCGAACACTGAAGCTTTCTTT
>TRBV15|many|.|TRBJ1-2
CATSRDATNYGYTF
TGTGCCACCAGCAGAGATGCGACTAACTATGGCTACACCTTC
>TRBV19|few|.|TRBJ1-5
CASSTYQGGRGNQPQHF
TGTGCCAGTAGCACCTACCAGGGAGGCCGCGGCAATCAGCCCCAGCATTTT
>TRBV7-2|few|.|TRBJ2-5
CASSLDLQTDETQYF
TGTGCCAGCAGCTTAGATCTCCAGACAGACGAGACCCAGTACTTC
>TRBV9|many|.|TRBJ2-7
CASSVAAEPYEQYF
TGTGCCAGCAGCGTTGCCGCGGAGCCCTACGAGCAGTACTTC
>TRBV5-1|many|TRBD1|TRBJ1-2
CASSQQGTNYGYTF
TGCGCCAGCAGCCAACAGGGGACGAACTATGGCTACACCTTC
>TRBV2|few|.|TRBJ2-1
CASSEVEQFF
TGTGCCAGCAGTGAGGTTGAGCAGTTCTTC
>TRBV5-1|.|TRBD2|TRBJ2-1
CASSPERTRIYNEQFF
TGCGCCAGCAGCCCCGAGCGGACTAGAATTTACAATGAGCAGTTCTTC
>TRBV6-6|many|.|TRBJ1-6
CASSYTGKVIPPLHF
TGTGCCAGCAGTTACACCGGAAAGGTTATACCACCCCTCCACTTT
>TRBV28|few|.|TRBJ1-1
CATLGGGGAEAFF
TGTGCCACTTTAGGTGGGGGCGGCGCTGAAGCTTTCTTT
>TRBV6-5|.|.|TRBJ1-3
CASSYSYGTAGNTIYF
TGTGCCAGCAGTTACTCGTACGGTACAGCTGGAAACACCATATATTTT
>TRBV7-2|.|.|TRBJ1-1
CASSLGPQMNTEAFF
TGTGCCAGCAGCTTAGGGCCACAGATGAACACTGAAGCTTTCTTT
>TRBV6-6|few|TRBD2|TRBJ2-5
CASSWSSGEETQYF
TGTGCCAGCAGTTGGAGTAGCGGGGAAGAGACCCAGTACTTC
>TRBV7-6|many|.|TRBJ1-2
CASSLDEYQGYTF
TGTGCCAGCAGCCTCGACGAGTACCAAGGCTACACCTTC
>TRBV20-1|many|.|TRBJ1-1
CSATGLWRGGVPEAFF
TGCAGTGCCACCGGGCTTTGGAGAGGGGGAGTTCCTGAAGCTTTCTTT
>TRBV27|.|TRBD1|TRBJ1-1
CASNTIRGSDEAFF
TGTGCCTCTAATACAATCAGGGGGAGCGATGAAGCTTTCTTT
>TRBV7-9|many|TRBD1|TRBJ1-4
CATSGTVNEKLFF
TGTGCCACTTCCGGGACAGTTAATGAAAAACTGTTTTTT
>TRBV6-1|many|TRBD1|TRBJ1-2
CASSGGTAYGYTF
TGTGCCAGCAGCGGCGGGACAGCCTATGGCTACACCTTC
>TRBV7-2|many|TRBD1|TRBJ1-5
CASSTQQGQPQHF
TGTGCCAGCAGCACACAACAGGGGCAGCCCCAGCATTTT
>TRBV13|few|.|TRBJ1-6
CASSLNSEAYNSPLHF
TGTGCCAGCAGCTTAAACTCCGAGGCCTATAATTCACCCCTCCACTTT
>TRBV6-2/TRBV6-3|many|.|TRBJ1-1
CASSSATGIVGEAFF
TGTGCCAGCAGTTCCGCCACAGGGATCGTGGGTGAAGCTTTCTTT
>TRBV5-1|many|.|TRBJ1-2
CASSLNDDRIYGYTF
TGCGCCAGCAGCTTAAACGATGACAGGATTTATGGCTACACCTTC
>TRBV6-2/TRBV6-3|.|.|TRBJ1-5
CASSVWALNQPQHF
TGTGCCAGCAGTGTCTGGGCCTTAAATCAGCCCCAGCATTTT
>TRBV5-1|many|TRBD1|TRBJ1-1
CASSSQGEGTEAFF
TGCGCCAGCAGCTCGCAGGGGGAAGGGACTGAAGCTTTCTTT
>TRBV6-2/TRBV6-3|few|.|TRBJ1-2
CASSYFTGLKYGYTF
TGTGCCAGCAGTTACTTCACGGGACTGAAGTATGGCTACACCTTC
>TRBV6-6|.|TRBD1|TRBJ1-6
CASSYRGQGNSPLHF
TGTGCCAGCAGTTACCGGGGACAGGGGAATTCACCCCTCCACTTT
>TRBV15|few|TRBD1|TRBJ1-5
CATRGQGADQPQHF
TGTGCCACCAGGGGACAGGGGGCCGATCAGCCCCAGCATTTT
>TRBV7-2|few|.|TRBJ1-4
CASSLATDRSEKLFF
TGTGCCAGCAGCTTAGCGACAGACAGGAGTGAAAAACTGTTTTTT
>TRBV5-6|many|.|TRBJ1-1
CASSWRGPTEEAFF
TGTGCCAGCAGCTGGAGGGGACCCACGGAAGAAGCTTTCTTT
>TRBV6-2/TRBV6-3|many|TRBD1|TRBJ1-5
CASSWGTGNQPQHF
TGTGCCAGCAGTTGGGGGACAGGGAATCAGCCCCAGCATTTT
>TRBV4-3|few|TRBD2|TRBJ2-1
CASSQDLRGGARYNEQFF
TGCGCCAGCAGCCAAGATCTCCGCGGGGGGGCTAGGTACAATGAGCAGTTCTTC
>TRBV7-9|.|.|TRBJ2-1
CASRGDQGNEQFF
TGTGCCAGCAGAGGGGACCAGGGCAATGAGCAGTTCTTC
>TRBV7-8|.|.|TRBJ1-1
CASSLVPTGTEAFF
TGTGCCAGCAGCTTAGTCCCGACAGGAACTGAAGCTTTCTTT
>TRBV5-1|.|TRBD2|TRBJ2-5
CASSLASGPNIETQYF
TGCGCCAGCAGCTTGGCTAGCGGGCCTAACATAGAGACCCAGTACTTC
>TRBV20-1|many|.|TRBJ1-1
CSAPPVEGNTEAFF
TGCAGTGCTCCCCCCGTGGAGGGGAACACTGAAGCTTTCTTT
>TRBV20-1|many|.|TRBJ2-3
CSAVGADPGTDTQYF
TGCAGTGCCGTCGGCGCGGATCCGGGCACAGATACGCAGTATTTT
>TRBV6-5|.|TRBD2|TRBJ2-1
CASSYAEGLAGGSNEQFF
TGTGCCAGCAGTTACGCGGAGGGACTAGCGGGGGGGTCAAATGAGCAGTTCTTC
>TRBV6-2/TRBV6-3|few|.|TRBJ2-1
CASTPGGRGSYNEQFF
TGTGCCAGCACTCCCGGGGGCAGGGGCTCCTACAATGAGCAGTTCTTC
>TRBV29-1|.|TRBD2|TRBJ2-7
CSVEAQMGGEYEQYF
TGCAGCGTTGAAGCGCAGATGGGGGGGGAGTACGAGCAGTACTTC
>TRBV6-5|.|TRBD1|TRBJ2-7
CASSYSVWTGSPYEQYF
TGTGCCAGCAGTTACTCTGTTTGGACAGGGAGCCCCTACGAGCAGTACTTC
>TRBV12-3/TRBV12-4|many|.|TRBJ1-2
CASSLVGTGRGTF
TGTGCCAGCAGTTTAGTCGGGACGGGCCGGGGCACCTTC
>TRBV4-1|.|.|TRBJ2-3
CASSNPWQGRTDTQYF
TGCGCCAGCAGTAATCCGTGGCAGGGGCGGACAGATACGCAGTATTTT
>TRBV20-1|many|TRBD2|TRBJ2-3
CSAYLAGGIDTQYF
TGCAGTGCTTACTTAGCGGGGGGGATAGATACGCAGTATTTT
>TRBV7-8|few|TRBD1|TRBJ2-6
CASSPSRQGPSGANVLTF
TGTGCCAGCAGCCCCTCGAGACAGGGTCCTTCCGGGGCCAACGTCCTGACTTTC
>TRBV20-1|.|TRBD2|TRBJ2-3
CSAAPGTGGLAGVSTDTQYF
TGCAGTGCTGCCCCGGGTACAGGAGGACTAGCGGGGGTCAGCACAGATACGCAGTATTTT
>TRBV3-1|many|.|TRBJ1-6
CASSLGDMYSPLHF
TGTGCCAGCAGCCTTGGGGATATGTATTCACCCCTCCACTTT
>TRBV20-1|few|.|TRBJ2-2
CSARAQVTGELFF
TGCAGTGCTAGGGCGCAGGTCACCGGGGAGCTGTTTTTT
>TRBV18|.|.|TRBJ2-3
CASSLWNPVDTQYF
TGTGCCAGCTCACTATGGAACCCAGTAGATACGCAGTATTTT
>TRBV5-1|many|.|TRBJ1-6
CASAWRGFNSPLHF
TGCGCCAGCGCCTGGAGGGGGTTTAATTCACCCCTCCACTTT
>TRBV2|many|.|TRBJ2-5
CASSGEGLGETQYF
TGTGCCAGCAGTGGGGAAGGTTTGGGGGAGACCCAGTACTTC